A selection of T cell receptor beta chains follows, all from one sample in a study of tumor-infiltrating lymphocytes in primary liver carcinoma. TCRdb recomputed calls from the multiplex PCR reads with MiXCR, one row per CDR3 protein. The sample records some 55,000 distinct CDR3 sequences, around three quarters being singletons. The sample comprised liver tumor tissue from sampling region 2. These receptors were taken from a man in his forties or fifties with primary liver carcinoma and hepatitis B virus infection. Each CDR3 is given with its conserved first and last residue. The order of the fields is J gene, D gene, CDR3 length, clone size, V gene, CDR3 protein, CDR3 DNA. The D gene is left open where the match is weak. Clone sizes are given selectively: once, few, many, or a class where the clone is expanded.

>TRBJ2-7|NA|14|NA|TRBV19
CASSIEQGDYEQYF
TGTGCCAGTAGTATAGAACAGGGAGACTACGAGCAGTACTTC
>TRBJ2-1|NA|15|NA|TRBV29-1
CSVVPPSSSYDEQFF
TGCAGCGTGGTGCCTCCTTCCAGTTCCTACGATGAGCAGTTCTTC
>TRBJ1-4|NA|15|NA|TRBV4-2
CTSSQDQGFGEKLFF
TGTACCAGCAGCCAAGATCAGGGGTTCGGTGAAAAACTGTTTTTT
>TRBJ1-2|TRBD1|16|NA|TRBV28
CTSSSGTGDKGHGYTF
TGTACCAGCAGTTCCGGGACAGGGGATAAGGGCCATGGCTACACCTTC
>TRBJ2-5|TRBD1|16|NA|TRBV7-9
CASSSRDRGIQETKYF
TGTGCCAGCAGCTCGAGGGACAGGGGTATTCAAGAGACGAAGTACTTC
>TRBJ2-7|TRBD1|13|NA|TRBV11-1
CASSLGTGNEHYF
TGTGCCAGCAGCCTAGGGACAGGGAACGAGCACTACTTC
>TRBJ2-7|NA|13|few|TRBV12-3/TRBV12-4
CASTQREYYEQYF
TGTGCCAGTACCCAACGGGAATACTACGAGCAGTATTTC
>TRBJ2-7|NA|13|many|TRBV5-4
CASRMDRAYEQYF
TGTGCCAGCAGGATGGACCGAGCCTACGAGCAGTACTTC
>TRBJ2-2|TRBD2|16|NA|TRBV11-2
CASSSVTLAGTGELFF
TGTGCCAGCAGCTCAGTGACGCTAGCGGGAACCGGGGAGCTTTTTTTT
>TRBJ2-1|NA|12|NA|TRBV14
CASKTGYNEQFF
TGTGCCAGCAAGACTGGCTACAATGAGCAGTTCTTC